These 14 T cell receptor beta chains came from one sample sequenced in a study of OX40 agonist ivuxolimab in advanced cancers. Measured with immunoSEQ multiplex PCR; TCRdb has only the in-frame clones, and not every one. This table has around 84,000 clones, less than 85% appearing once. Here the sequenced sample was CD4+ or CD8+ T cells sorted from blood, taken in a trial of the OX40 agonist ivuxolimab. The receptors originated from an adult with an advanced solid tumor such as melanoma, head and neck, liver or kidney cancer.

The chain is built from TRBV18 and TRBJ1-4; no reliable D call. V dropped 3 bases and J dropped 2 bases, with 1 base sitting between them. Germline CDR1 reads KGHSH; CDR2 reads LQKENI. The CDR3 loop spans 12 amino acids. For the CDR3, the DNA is TGTGCCAGCTCACCCACTAATGAAAAACTGTTTTTT. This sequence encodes CASSPTNEKLFF.

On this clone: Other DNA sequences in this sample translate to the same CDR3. The CDR3 nucleotides are TGTGCCAGCTCACCGGGACAGAACACTGAAGCTTTCTTT. It yields the protein CASSPGQNTEAFF. This chain joins TRBV18 and TRBJ1-1; maybe TRBD1 (6 bases). Germline V CDR1 and CDR2: KGHSH, LQKENI. The V end lost 3 bases, the J end lost 1 base, and 6 bases lay between the germline ends. CDR3 length equals 13 residues.

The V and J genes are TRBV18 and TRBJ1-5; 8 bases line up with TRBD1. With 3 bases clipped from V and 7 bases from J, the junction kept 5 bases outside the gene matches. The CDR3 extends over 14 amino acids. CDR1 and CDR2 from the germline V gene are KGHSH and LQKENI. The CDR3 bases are TGTGCCAGCTCACCGCCCGGACAGGGCCAGCCCCAGCATTTT. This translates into CASSPPGQGQPQHF.

The CDR3 here is CSVHTSSQTQYF. CDR3 in DNA: TGCAGCGTTCATACCAGCTCTCAAACCCAGTACTTC. The V call is TRBV29-1, the J call TRBJ2-5; D not certain. The CDR3 covers 12 residues. Germline V gene lookup returns CDR1 SQVTM and CDR2 ANQGSEA. Trimming pared 5 bases from V and 8 bases from J, leaving 15 bases between.

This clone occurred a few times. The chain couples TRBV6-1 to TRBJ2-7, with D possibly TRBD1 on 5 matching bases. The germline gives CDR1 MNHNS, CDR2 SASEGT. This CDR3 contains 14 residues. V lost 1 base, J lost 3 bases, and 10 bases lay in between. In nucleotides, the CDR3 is TGTGCCAGCAGTGAAGGGGGCAGGGACTACGAGCAGTACTTC. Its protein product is CASSEGGRDYEQYF.

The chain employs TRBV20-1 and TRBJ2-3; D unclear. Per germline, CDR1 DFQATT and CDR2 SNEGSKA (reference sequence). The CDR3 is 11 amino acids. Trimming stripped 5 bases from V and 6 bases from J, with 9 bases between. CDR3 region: CSALKSDTQYF. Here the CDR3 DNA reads TGCAGTGCTCTGAAGAGCGATACGCAGTATTTT.

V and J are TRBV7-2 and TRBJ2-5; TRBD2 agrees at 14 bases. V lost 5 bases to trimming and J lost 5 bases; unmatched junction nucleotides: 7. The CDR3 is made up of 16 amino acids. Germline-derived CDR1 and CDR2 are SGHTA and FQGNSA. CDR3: CASSTRLAGGWETQYF. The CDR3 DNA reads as TGTGCCAGCAGCACCCGACTAGCGGGAGGGTGGGAGACCCAGTACTTC.

The CDR3: CASSPPSGKGFYEQYF. CDR3 in DNA: TGTGCCAGCTCACCCCCTAGCGGCAAAGGGTTCTACGAGCAGTACTTC. The chain links TRBV18 to TRBJ2-7; 7 nucleotides match TRBD2. V was clipped by 3 bases and J by 3 bases; unmatched bases: 11. Per germline, CDR1 KGHSH and CDR2 LQKENI. The length of the CDR3 is 16 residues.

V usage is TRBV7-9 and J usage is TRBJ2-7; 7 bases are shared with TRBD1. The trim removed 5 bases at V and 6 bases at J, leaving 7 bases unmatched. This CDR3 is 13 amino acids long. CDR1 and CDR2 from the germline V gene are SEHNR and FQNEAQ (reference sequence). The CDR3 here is CASSLTTGTEQYF. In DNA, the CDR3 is TGTGCCAGCAGCCTAACGACAGGGACCGAGCAGTACTTC.

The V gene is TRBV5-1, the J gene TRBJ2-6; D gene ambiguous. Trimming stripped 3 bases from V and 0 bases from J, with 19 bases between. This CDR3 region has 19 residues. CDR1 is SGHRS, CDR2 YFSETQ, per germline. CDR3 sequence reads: CASSSAARAEASGANVLTF. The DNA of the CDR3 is TGCGCCAGCAGCTCTGCCGCACGGGCCGAGGCCTCTGGGGCCAACGTCCTGACTTTC.

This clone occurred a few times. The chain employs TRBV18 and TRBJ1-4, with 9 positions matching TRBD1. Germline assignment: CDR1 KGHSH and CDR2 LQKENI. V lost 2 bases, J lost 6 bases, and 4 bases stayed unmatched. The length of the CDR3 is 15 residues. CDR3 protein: CASSPSRQGDEKLFF. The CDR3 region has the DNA TGTGCCAGCTCACCATCGAGACAGGGGGATGAAAAACTGTTTTTT.

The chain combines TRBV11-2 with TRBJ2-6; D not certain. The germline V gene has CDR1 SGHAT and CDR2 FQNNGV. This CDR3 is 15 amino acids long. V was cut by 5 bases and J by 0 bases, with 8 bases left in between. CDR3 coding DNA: TGTGCCAGCAGCGCCGCACGCTCTGGGGCCAACGTCCTGACTTTC. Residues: CASSAARSGANVLTF.

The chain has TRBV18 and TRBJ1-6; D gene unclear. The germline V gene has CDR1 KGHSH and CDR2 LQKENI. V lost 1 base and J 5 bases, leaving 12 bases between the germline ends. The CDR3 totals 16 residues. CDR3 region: CASSPRQLTDNSPLHF. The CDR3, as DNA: TGTGCCAGCTCACCACGGCAGCTAACCGATAATTCACCCCTCCACTTT. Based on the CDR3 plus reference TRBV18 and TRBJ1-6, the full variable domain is NAGVMQNPRHLVRRRGQEARLRCSPMKGHSHVYWYRQLPEEGLKFMVYLQKENIIDESGMPKERFSAEFPKEGPSILRIQQVVRGDSAAYFCASSPRQLTDNSPLHFGNGTRLTVT.

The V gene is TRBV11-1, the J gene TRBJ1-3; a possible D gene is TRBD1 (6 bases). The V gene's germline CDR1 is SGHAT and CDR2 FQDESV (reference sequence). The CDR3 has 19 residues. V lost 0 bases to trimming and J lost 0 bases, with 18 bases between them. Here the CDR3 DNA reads TGTGCCAGCAGCTTAGCGCGGCTCACTTGGGACACCTCTGGAAACACCATATATTTT. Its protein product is CASSLARLTWDTSGNTIYF.